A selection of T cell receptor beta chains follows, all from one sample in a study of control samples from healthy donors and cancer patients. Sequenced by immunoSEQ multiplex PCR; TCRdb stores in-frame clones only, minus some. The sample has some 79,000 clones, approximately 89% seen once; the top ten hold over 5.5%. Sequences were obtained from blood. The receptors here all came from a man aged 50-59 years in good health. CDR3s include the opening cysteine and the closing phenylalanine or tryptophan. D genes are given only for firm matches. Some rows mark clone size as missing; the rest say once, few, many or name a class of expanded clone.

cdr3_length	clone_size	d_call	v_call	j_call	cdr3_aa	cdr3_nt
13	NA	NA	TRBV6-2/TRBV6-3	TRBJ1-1	CASSLFAGTEAFF	TGTGCCAGCAGCCTCTTCGCCGGAACTGAAGCTTTCTTT
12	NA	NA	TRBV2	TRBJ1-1	CASRGINTEAFF	TGTGCCAGCAGGGGAATAAACACTGAAGCTTTCTTT
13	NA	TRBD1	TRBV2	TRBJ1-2	CASSGDRVYGYTF	TGTGCCAGCAGCGGAGACAGGGTCTATGGCTACACCTTC
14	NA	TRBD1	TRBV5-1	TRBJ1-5	CASSLGDRGQPQHF	TGCGCCAGCAGCTTGGGGGACAGGGGTCAGCCCCAGCATTTT
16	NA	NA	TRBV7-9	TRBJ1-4	CASSLAGRDPNEKLFF	TGTGCCAGCAGCTTAGCCGGCCGGGATCCGAATGAAAAACTGTTTTTT
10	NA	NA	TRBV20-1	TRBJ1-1	CKPGRTEAFF	TGCAAACCGGGGAGGACTGAAGCTTTCTTT
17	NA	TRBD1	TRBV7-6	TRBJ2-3	CASSSNRGRTSTDTQYF	TGTGCCAGCAGCTCGAACAGGGGGAGAACTAGCACAGATACGCAGTATTTT
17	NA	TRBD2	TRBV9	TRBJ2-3	CASSAEWIAGNTDTQYF	TGTGCCAGCAGCGCGGAGTGGATAGCGGGGAACACAGATACGCAGTATTTT
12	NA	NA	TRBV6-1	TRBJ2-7	CASSDGYYEQYF	TGTGCCAGCAGTGATGGGTATTACGAGCAGTACTTC
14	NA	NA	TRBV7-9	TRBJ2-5	CASSPPPGQETQYF	TGTGCCAGCAGCCCACCCCCCGGCCAAGAGACCCAGTACTTC
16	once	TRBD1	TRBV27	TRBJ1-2	CASSLHPGQLNYGYTF	TGTGCCAGCAGTCTCCACCCGGGACAGCTAAACTATGGCTACACCTTC
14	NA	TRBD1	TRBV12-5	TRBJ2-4	CASAQTGGKNIQYF	TGTGCTAGTGCCCAGACAGGGGGCAAAAACATTCAGTACTTC
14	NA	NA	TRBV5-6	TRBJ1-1	CASSSPGHNTEAFF	TGTGCCAGCAGCTCCCCTGGACACAACACTGAAGCTTTCTTT
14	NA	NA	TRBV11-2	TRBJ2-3	CASSLWTGTDTQYF	TGTGCCAGCAGCCTATGGACAGGCACAGATACGCAGTATTTT
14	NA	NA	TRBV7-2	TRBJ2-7	CASSFSNTAYEQYF	TGTGCCAGCAGCTTTTCCAACACCGCCTACGAGCAGTACTTC
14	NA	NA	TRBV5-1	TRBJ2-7	CASSFGQARLEQYF	TGCGCCAGCAGCTTTGGGCAGGCCCGTCTCGAGCAGTACTTC
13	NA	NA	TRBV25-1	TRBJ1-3	CASSAPAGNTIYF	TGTGCCAGCAGTGCCCCCGCTGGAAACACCATATATTTT
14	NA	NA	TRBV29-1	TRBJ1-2	CSVGPNPANYGYTF	TGCAGCGTTGGCCCGAATCCAGCTAACTATGGCTACACCTTC
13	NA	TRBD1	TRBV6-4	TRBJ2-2	CASSIDRGGELFF	TGTGCCAGCAGTATCGACAGGGGCGGGGAGCTGTTTTTT
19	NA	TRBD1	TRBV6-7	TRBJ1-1	CASSYSKNRGDREKLEAFF	TGTGCCAGCAGTTACTCGAAGAATCGGGGGGACAGAGAAAAACTTGAAGCTTTCTTT
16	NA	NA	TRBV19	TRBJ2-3	CASSIRGSTSTDTQYF	TGTGCCAGTAGTATACGGGGGTCAACTAGCACAGATACGCAGTATTTT
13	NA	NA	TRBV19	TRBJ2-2	CASIPPGAGELFF	TGTGCCAGTATCCCACCGGGGGCCGGGGAGCTGTTTTTT
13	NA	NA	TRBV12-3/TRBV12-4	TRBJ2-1	CASTMAGGDEQFF	TGTGCCAGCACGATGGCGGGCGGGGATGAGCAGTTCTTC
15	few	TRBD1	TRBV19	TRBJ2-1	CASSPDRVRAPEQFF	TGTGCCAGTAGTCCCGACAGGGTGAGGGCTCCTGAGCAGTTCTTC
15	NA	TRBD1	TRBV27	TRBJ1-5	CASSAARQGSQPQHF	TGTGCCAGCAGTGCGGCACGACAGGGAAGTCAGCCCCAGCATTTT
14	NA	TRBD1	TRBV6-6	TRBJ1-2	CASTGTGHYYGYTF	TGTGCCAGCACCGGGACAGGGCATTACTATGGCTACACCTTC
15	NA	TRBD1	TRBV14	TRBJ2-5	CASSPGQTHEETQYF	TGTGCCAGCAGCCCGGGACAGACCCACGAAGAGACCCAGTACTTC
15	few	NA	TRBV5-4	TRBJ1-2	CASSSLLTPNGGYTF	TGTGCCAGCAGCTCACTACTGACACCGAACGGGGGCTACACCTTC
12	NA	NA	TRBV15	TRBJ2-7	CATSEQGYEQYF	TGTGCCACCAGCGAACAGGGCTACGAGCAGTACTTC
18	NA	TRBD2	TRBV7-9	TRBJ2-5	CASSLGGLAGGKKETQYF	TGTGCCAGCAGCTTGGGAGGACTAGCGGGGGGGAAGAAGGAGACCCAGTACTTC
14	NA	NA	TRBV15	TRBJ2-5	CATSRGANQETQYF	TGTGCCACCAGCAGGGGAGCAAACCAAGAGACCCAGTACTTC
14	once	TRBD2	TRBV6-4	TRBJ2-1	CASSDQLALDEQFF	TGTGCCAGCAGTGACCAACTAGCGCTGGATGAGCAGTTCTTC
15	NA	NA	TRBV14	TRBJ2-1	CASSPRGRWYNEQFF	TGTGCCAGCAGCCCCCGGGGGCGTTGGTACAATGAGCAGTTCTTC
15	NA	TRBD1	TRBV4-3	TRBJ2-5	CASSQAGQGRETQYF	TGCGCCAGCAGCCAGGCGGGACAGGGCCGGGAGACCCAGTACTTC
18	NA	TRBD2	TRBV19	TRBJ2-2	CASRQRLAGGPGAGELFF	TGTGCCAGTCGCCAGAGGCTAGCGGGGGGGCCGGGGGCCGGGGAGCTGTTTTTT
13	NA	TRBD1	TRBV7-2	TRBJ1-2	CASSLGQNYGYTF	TGTGCCAGCAGCCTGGGACAGAACTATGGCTACACCTTC
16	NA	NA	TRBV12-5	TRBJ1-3	CASGLRSEASGNTIYF	TGTGCTAGTGGTTTGAGATCCGAGGCCTCTGGAAACACCATATATTTT
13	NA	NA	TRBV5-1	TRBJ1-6	CASSPSEESPLHF	TGCGCCAGCAGCCCCTCAGAAGAATCACCCCTCCACTTT
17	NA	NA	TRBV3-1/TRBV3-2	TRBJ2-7	CASSQGSPTGSSYEQYF	TGTGCCAGCAGCCAAGGTTCCCCAACCGGGAGTTCCTACGAGCAGTACTTC